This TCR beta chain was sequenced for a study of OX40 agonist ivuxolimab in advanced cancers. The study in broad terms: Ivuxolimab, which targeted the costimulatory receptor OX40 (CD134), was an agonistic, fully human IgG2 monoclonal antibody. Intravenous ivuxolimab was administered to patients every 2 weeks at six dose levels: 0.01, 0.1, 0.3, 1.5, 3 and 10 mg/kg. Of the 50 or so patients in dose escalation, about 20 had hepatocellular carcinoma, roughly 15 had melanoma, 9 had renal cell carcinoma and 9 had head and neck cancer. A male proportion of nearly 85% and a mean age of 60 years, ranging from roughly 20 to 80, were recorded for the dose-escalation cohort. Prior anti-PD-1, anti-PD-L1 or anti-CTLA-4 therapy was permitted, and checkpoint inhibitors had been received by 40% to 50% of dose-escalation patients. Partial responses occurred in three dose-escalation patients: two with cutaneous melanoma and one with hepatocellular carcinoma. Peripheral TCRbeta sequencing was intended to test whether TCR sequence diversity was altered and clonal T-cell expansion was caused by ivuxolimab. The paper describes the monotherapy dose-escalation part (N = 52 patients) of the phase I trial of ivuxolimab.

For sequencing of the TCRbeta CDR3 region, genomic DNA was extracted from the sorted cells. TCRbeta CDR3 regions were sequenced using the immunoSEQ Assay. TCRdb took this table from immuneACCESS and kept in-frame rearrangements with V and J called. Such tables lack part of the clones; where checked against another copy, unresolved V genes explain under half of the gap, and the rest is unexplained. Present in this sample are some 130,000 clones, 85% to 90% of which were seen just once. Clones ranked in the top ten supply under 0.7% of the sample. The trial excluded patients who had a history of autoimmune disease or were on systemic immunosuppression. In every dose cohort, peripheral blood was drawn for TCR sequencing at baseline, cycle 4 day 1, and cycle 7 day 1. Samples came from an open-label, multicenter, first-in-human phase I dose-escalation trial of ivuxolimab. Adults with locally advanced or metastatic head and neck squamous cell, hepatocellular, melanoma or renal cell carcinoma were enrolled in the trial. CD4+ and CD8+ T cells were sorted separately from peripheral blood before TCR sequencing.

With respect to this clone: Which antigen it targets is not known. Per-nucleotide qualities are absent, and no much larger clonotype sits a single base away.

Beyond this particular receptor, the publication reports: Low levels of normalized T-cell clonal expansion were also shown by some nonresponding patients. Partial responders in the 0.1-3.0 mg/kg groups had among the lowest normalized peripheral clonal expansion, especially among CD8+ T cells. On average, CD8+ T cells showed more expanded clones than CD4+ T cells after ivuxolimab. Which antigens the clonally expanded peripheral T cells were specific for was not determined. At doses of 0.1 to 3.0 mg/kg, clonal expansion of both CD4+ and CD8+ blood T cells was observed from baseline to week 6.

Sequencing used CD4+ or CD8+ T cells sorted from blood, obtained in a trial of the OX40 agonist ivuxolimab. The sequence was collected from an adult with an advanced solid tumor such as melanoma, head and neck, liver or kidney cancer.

The nucleotide sequence reads TGCGCCAGCAGCAACACGGGACAGTATAATTCACCCCTCCACTTT. It codes for CASSNTGQYNSPLHF. The chain is encoded by TRBV4-1 joined to TRBJ1-6; 7 middle bases align to TRBD1. CDR1 and CDR2 are read off the germline V gene as MGHRA and YSYEKL. Relative to germline, V is missing 5 bases and J is missing 4 bases, with 5 bases of the junction outside any gene match. The CDR3 starts with the cysteine, ends with the phenylalanine, and has 15 residues. The kept DNA is CDR3 alone, 45 bases in frame from the first base.